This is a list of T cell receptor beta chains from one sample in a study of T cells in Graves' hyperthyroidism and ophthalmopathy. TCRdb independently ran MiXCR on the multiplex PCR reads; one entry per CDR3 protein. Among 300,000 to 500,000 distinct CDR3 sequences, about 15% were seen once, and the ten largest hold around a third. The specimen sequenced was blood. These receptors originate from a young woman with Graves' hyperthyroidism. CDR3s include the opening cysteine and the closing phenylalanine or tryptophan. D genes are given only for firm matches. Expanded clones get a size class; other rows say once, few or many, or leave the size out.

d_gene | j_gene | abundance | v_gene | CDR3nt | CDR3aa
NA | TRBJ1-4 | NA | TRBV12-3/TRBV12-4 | TGTGCCAGCAGTTTCCAGAAAGAAAAACTGTTTTTT | CASSFQKEKLFF
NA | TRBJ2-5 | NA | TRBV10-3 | TGTGCCATCAGTGAGCCCCAGTACGGGCAAGAGACCCAGTACTTC | CAISEPQYGQETQYF
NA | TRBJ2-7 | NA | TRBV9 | TGTGCCAGCAGCGTAGACGGGGGAGTCTCCTACGAGCAGTACTTC | CASSVDGGVSYEQYF
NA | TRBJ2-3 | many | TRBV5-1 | TGCGCCAGCAGCGCGGAGGCGGCAGATACGCAGTATTTT | CASSAEAADTQYF
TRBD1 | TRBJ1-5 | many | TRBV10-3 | TGTGCCACCCGGACAGGGTTAAGCAATCAGCCCCAGCATTTT | CATRTGLSNQPQHF
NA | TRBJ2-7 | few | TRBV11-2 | TGTGCCAGCAGCTCCCTCCGTGGAGGACTTTTATCCTACGAGCAGTACTTC | CASSSLRGGLLSYEQYF
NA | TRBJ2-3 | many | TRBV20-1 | TGCAGTGGAGGGAGGAGCGGCGCAGATACGCAGTATTTT | CSGGRSGADTQYF
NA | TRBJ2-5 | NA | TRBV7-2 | TGTGCCAGCAGCTTAGCGCAGGGACAGACCCAGTACTTC | CASSLAQGQTQYF
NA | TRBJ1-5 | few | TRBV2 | TGTGCCAGCACCTCCGGGGCAGGGGATAGGTATCAGCCCCAGCATTTT | CASTSGAGDRYQPQHF
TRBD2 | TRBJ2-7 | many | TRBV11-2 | TGTGCCAGCAGCCGAGGACTAGGACTCGAGCAGTACTTC | CASSRGLGLEQYF
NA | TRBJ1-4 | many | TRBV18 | TGTGCCAGCTCACCTTCCCGGTATAATGAAAAACTGTTTTTT | CASSPSRYNEKLFF
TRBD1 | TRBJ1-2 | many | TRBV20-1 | TGCAGTGCTAGGACAGGGGGTAATGGCTACACCTTC | CSARTGGNGYTF
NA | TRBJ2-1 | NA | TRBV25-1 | TGTGCCAGCCCCCTTTATGAGCAGTTCTTC | CASPLYEQFF
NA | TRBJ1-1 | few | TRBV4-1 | TGCGCCAGCAGCCAAGGTAAGGGAACAGGACGGACTGAAGCTTTCTTT | CASSQGKGTGRTEAFF
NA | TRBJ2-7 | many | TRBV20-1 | TGCAGTGCCGCGACCCAAGCCTACGAGCAGTACTTC | CSAATQAYEQYF
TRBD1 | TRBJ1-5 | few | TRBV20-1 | TGCAGTGCTAGAGACGACAGGGCCAAAACACCTAATCAGCCCCAGCATTTT | CSARDDRAKTPNQPQHF
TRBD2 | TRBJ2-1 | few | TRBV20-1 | TGCAGTGCTATGGCGGGAGGGTGGTACAATGAGCAGTTCTTC | CSAMAGGWYNEQFF
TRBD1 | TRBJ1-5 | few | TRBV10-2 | TGCGCCAGCAGTTTGGACAGGGGGTTCCAGCCCCAGCATTTT | CASSLDRGFQPQHF
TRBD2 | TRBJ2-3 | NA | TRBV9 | TGTGCCAGCAGCCCTAGCGGCCTTAGCACAGATACGCAGTATTTT | CASSPSGLSTDTQYF
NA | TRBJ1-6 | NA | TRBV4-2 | TGTGCCAGCAGCCAAGATCATAGGGGTTCACCCCTCCACTTT | CASSQDHRGSPLHF
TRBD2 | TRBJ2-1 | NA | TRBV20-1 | TGCAGTGCTCGACTATTAGCGGGAAACAATGAGCAGTTCTTC | CSARLLAGNNEQFF
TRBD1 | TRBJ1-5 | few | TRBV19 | TGTGCCAGTACGAGACAGGGGATGGGTCAGCCCCAGCATTTT | CASTRQGMGQPQHF
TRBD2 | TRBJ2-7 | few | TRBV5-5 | TGTGCCAGCAGCCTCGGGACTAGCGGGAGTAAGTACGAGCAGTACTTC | CASSLGTSGSKYEQYF
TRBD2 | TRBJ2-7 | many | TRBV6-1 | TGTGCCAGCACCAGTGGGACTAGCGGATACGAGCAGTACTTC | CASTSGTSGYEQYF
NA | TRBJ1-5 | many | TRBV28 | TGTGCCAGCAGGAGAACCGGGACCACCAATCAGCCCCAGCATTTT | CASRRTGTTNQPQHF
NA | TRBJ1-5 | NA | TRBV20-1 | TGCAGTGCTCCGTTGACACCGTATAGCAATCAGCCCCAGCATTTT | CSAPLTPYSNQPQHF
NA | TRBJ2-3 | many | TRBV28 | TGTGCCAGCAGTTCTCCCACCTTGGGGGCCCCAGATACGCAGTATTTT | CASSSPTLGAPDTQYF
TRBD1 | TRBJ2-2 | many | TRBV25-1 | TGTGCCAGCAGCCGGGACAGGGGGCACGGGGAGCTGTTTTTT | CASSRDRGHGELFF
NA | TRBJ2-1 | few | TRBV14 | TGTGCCAGCAGCCAAGAGGACAATGAGCAGTTCTTC | CASSQEDNEQFF
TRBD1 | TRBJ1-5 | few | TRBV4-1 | TGCGCCAGCAGCCAAGTGGGGACAGGGTTGAGCAATCAGCCCCAGCATTTT | CASSQVGTGLSNQPQHF
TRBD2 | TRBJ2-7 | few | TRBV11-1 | TGTGCCAGCAGCCCAAGTCCCGGGCGGGAGGAAAGTGAGCAGTACTTC | CASSPSPGREESEQYF